This T cell receptor beta chain was sequenced for a study of shared T cell receptors in the human thymus. Unmatched junction bases numbered 11, after V lost 4 bases and J lost 4 bases. The CDR3 loop spans 17 amino acids. Germline V gene sequence: CDR1 LGHNA, CDR2 YSLEER. Only in-frame clones appear in the TCRdb table, and some are missing; sequencing was by immunoSEQ multiplex PCR. The sample lists about 660,000 clones; around 87% were seen once. The same specimen was also included in a second study, on human thymus T cells. From that paper: Finnish infants who were healthy and having corrective surgery for congenital heart defects made up the donors. Resections from corrective heart surgery provided thymus tissue. There appeared to be biased usage of V and J genes in thymic and blood repertoires. Highly overlapping thymic repertoires among unrelated individuals were reported in related research.

The receptor's source is a boy younger than two with a congenital heart defect. What was sequenced was thymocytes. The chain employs TRBV4-3 and TRBJ2-1, with 9 nucleotides matching TRBD2. CDR3 nucleotide sequence: TGCGCCAGCAGCCTAGCTCCGGGACTAGCATTTTACAATGAGCAGTTCTTC. It encodes CASSLAPGLAFYNEQFF.